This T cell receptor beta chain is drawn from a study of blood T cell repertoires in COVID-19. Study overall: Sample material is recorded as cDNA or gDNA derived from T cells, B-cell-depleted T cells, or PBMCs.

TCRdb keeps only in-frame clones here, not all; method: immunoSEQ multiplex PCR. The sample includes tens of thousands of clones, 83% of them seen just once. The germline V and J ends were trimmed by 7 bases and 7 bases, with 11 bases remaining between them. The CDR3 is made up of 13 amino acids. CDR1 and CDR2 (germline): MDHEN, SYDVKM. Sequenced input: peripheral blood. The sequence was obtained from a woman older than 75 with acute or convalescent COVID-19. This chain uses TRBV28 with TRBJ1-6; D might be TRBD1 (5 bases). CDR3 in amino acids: CASTMGGNSPLHF. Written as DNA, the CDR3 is TGTGCCAGCACCATGGGGGGAAATTCACCCCTCCACTTT.